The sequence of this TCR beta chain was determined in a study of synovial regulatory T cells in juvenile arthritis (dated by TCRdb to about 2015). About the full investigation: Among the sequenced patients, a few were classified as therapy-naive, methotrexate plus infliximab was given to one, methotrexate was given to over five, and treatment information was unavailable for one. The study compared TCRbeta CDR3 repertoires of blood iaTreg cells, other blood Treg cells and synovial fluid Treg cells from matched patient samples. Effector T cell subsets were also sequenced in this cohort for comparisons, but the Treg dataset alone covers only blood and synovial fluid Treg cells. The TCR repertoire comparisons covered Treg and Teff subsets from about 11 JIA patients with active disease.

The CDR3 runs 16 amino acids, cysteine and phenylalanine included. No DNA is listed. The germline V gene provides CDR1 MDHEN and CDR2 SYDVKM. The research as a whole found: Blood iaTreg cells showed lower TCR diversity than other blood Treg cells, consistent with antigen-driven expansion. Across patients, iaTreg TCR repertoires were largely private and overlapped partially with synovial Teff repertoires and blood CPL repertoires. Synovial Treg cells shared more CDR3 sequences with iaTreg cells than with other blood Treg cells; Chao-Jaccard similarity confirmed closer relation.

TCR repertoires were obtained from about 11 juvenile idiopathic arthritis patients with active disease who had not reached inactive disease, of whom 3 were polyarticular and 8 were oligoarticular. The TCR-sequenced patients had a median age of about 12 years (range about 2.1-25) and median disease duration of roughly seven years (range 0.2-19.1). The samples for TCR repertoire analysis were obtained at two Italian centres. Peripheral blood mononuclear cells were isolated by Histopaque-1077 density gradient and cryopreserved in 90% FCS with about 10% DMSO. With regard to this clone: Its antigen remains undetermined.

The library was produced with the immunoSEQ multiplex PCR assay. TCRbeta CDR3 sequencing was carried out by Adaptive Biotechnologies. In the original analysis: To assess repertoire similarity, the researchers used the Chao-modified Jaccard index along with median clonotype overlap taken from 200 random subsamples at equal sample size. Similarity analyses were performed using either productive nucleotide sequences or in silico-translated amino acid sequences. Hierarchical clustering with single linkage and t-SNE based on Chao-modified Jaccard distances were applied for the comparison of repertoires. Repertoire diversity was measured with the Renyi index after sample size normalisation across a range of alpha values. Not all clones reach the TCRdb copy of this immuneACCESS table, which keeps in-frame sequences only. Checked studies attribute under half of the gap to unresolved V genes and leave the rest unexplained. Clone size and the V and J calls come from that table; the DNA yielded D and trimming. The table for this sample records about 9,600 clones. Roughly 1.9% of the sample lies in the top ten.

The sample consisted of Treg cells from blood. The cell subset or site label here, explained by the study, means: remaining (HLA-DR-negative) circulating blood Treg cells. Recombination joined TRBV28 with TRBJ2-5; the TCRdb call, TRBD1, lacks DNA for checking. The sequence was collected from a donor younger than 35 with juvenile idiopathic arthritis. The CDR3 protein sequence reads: CASSFPQGGGLETQYF. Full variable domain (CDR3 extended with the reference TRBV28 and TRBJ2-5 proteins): DVKVTQSSRYLVKRTGEKVFLECVQDMDHENMFWYRQDPGLGLRLIYFSYDVKMKEKGDIPEGYSVSREKKERFSLILESASTNQTSMYLCASSFPQGGGLETQYFGPGTRLLVL.